This T cell receptor (beta chain) was captured in a study of blood T cell repertoires in COVID-19. Overall study: Specimens from acute and convalescent COVID-19 originated in the United States, Italy and Spain. Sample material is recorded as cDNA or gDNA derived from T cells, B-cell-depleted T cells, or PBMCs.

Unmatched junction bases numbered 0, after V lost 0 bases and J lost 5 bases. This CDR3 is built from 13 residues. Germline V gene lookup returns CDR1 SGHTA and CDR2 FQGTGA. The authors' processing: Amplification of reference gene primers was used by the study to estimate nucleated cell counts. Clones were read by immunoSEQ multiplex PCR, and TCRdb kept only the in-frame ones, dropping some. The D gene and trimming were derived from the DNA, and the V and J assignments and clone size from that table. The sample has about 75,000 clones; around 90% are singletons. The origin of this receptor is a woman in her forties or fifties with acute or convalescent COVID-19. This rearrangement joins TRBV7-3 to TRBJ2-5; TRBD1 matches at 7 bases. Sequenced input: peripheral blood. CDR3 sequence: CASSLTRGETQYF. The CDR3, as DNA: TGTGCCAGCAGCTTAACCAGGGGGGAGACCCAGTACTTC.